A single sample is the source of the 2 T cell receptor beta chains below, sequenced in a study of identical twins. TCRdb passed the 5' RACE reads through MiXCR, listing each CDR3 protein once. The repertoire has 500,000 to 650,000 distinct CDR3 sequences, under 25% of them found once; the top ten carry about 0.5%. This sample also belongs to another study, concerning yellow fever vaccine responses in identical twins.

The sample comprised CD4+ T cells sorted from blood. All receptors derive from a young woman in good health.

The chain is built from TRBV3-1 and TRBJ2-7; maybe TRBD1 (5 bases). The V and J ends lost 4 bases and 1 base respectively, with 11 bases between them. The germline CDR1 and CDR2 sequences are LGHDT and YNNKEL (reference sequence). The length of the CDR3 is 14 residues. CDR3 region: CASSPDILSYEQYF. Here the CDR3 DNA reads TGTGCCAGCAGCCCGGACATTTTATCCTACGAGCAGTACTTC.

The chain's CDR3 is CASSMSGQNSYNEQFF. The DNA for the CDR3 is TGTGCCAGTAGTATGTCGGGTCAGAACTCCTACAATGAGCAGTTCTTC. The V and J genes are TRBV19 and TRBJ2-1, with D hard to call. The CDR3 is made up of 16 amino acids. The V gene's germline CDR1 is LNHDA and CDR2 SQIVND (reference sequence). The V end lost 3 bases, the J end lost 0 bases, and 12 bases lay between the germline ends.